Following are 23 T cell receptor beta chains from one sample sequenced in a study of T cells in Graves' hyperthyroidism and ophthalmopathy. It was RNA transcripts that yielded the amplified TCR beta CDR3 regions. HTBI primers drove first-round RT-PCR of the TCR CDR3. TCRdb called the multiplex PCR reads again in MiXCR, with one record for every CDR3 protein. The data hold hundreds of thousands of distinct CDR3 sequences, with 16% observed a single time. The sample was blood. Receptors originate from a woman between 18 and 29 years old with Graves' hyperthyroidism.

The V gene is TRBV24-1, the J gene TRBJ2-3, with 12 bases lining up with TRBD1. V lost 7 bases to trimming and J lost 4 bases; unmatched junction nucleotides: 8. Germline CDR1 and CDR2: KGHDR and SFDVKD. This CDR3 is 16 amino acids long. CDR3 DNA: TGTGCCACCAGGGGAATAGGGACAGGGGGCCCAGATACGCAGTATTTT. This codes for CATRGIGTGGPDTQYF.

There are many counts of this clonotype. The CDR3 DNA reads TGTGCCAGCAGTTCGGGGTTTGGGACCAATTCACCCCTCCACTTT. This translates into CASSSGFGTNSPLHF. The chain uses TRBV6-1 and TRBJ1-6; D possibly corresponds to TRBD1 (5 bases). Germline V gives CDR1 MNHNS, CDR2 SASEGT. V was pared by 5 bases and J by 7 bases, with 15 bases between. This CDR3 contains 15 residues.

The table lists this clonotype with a few counts. The chain employs TRBV6-1 and TRBJ2-1, with 9 positions matching TRBD1. The CDR3 has 19 residues. V dropped 5 bases and J dropped 7; count of bases not matched to a gene: 21. CDR1 is MNHNS and CDR2 is SASEGT in the germline V gene. The CDR3 DNA sequence: TGTGCCAGCAGTCAAGATAACAGGGGGCGCAAAGTATTAGGGAATGAGCAGTTCTTC. It encodes CASSQDNRGRKVLGNEQFF.

In this sample, this clonotype turned up many times. The chain uses TRBV2 and TRBJ2-3, with D tentatively TRBD1 (6 bases). The V end was cut by 2 bases, the J end by 3 bases, with 12 bases between. This CDR3 spans 15 amino acids. The germline CDR1 and CDR2 sequences are SNHLY and FYNNEI. The CDR3: CASSERRRGTDTQYF. For the CDR3, the DNA is TGTGCCAGCAGTGAAAGGCGCAGGGGAACAGATACGCAGTATTTT. Full variable domain (remainder filled in from reference TRBV2 and TRBJ2-3): EPEVTQTPSHQVTQMGQEVILRCVPISNHLYFYWYRQILGQKVEFLVSFYNNEISEKSEIFDDQFSVERPDGSNFTLKIRSTKLEDSAMYFCASSERRRGTDTQYFGPGTRLTVL.

V and J are TRBV4-3 and TRBJ2-1, with D maybe TRBD1 (6 bases). Trimming stripped 1 base from V and 4 bases from J, with 14 bases between. The germline V gene has CDR1 LGHNA and CDR2 YSLEER. This CDR3 is 16 amino acids long. CDR3: CASSQGRGLLYNEQFF. The CDR3 region has the DNA TGCGCCAGCAGCCAAGGCAGGGGATTGTTGTACAATGAGCAGTTCTTC.

This clonotype has ten or more counts. The J gene is TRBJ1-2, the V gene TRBV2; tentatively, D is TRBD1 (6 bases). The CDR3 extends over 14 amino acids. Deletions cut 7 bases from V and 0 bases from J, with 12 bases between. CDR1 is SNHLY, CDR2 FYNNEI, per germline. The DNA of the CDR3 is TGTGCCAGCACCCGGACAGCTCCTAACTATGGCTACACCTTC. This gives the protein CASTRTAPNYGYTF.

As to this clonotype: A junction boundary mismatches the germline segment, possibly from a read error. The V gene is TRBV7-9, the J gene TRBJ2-1; D remains ambiguous. This CDR3 region has 11 residues. CDR1 SEHNR and CDR2 FQNEAQ come from the germline V gene (reference sequence). Here the CDR3 reads CARSYGSEQFF. The CDR3 DNA is TGTGCCCGCAGCTACGGTAGTGAGCAGTTCTTC. Full variable domain (missing parts from reference TRBV7-9 and TRBJ2-1): DTGVSQNPRHKITKRGQNVTFRCDPISEHNRLYWYRQTLGQGPEFLTYFQNEAQLEKSRLLSDRFSAERPKGSFSTLEIQRTEQGDSAMYLCARSYGSEQFFGPGTRLTVL.

This clonotype was seen at least ten times. The J gene is TRBJ1-1, the V gene TRBV2; tentative D call: TRBD1 (5 bases). V lost 7 bases, J lost 0 bases, and 12 bases lay in between. The length of the CDR3 is 14 residues. Germline-derived CDR1 and CDR2 are SNHLY and FYNNEI. The CDR3 sequence is CASNWGELNTEAFF. DNA for the CDR3: TGTGCCAGCAATTGGGGGGAATTGAACACTGAAGCTTTCTTT.

This clonotype was detected only a few times. J is TRBJ1-1 and V is TRBV7-9; D is possibly TRBD1 (5 bases). This CDR3 is built from 13 residues. The ends were cut back, 5 bases at V and 7 bases at J, with 14 bases in the middle. Germline V gene lookup returns CDR1 SEHNR and CDR2 FQNEAQ (reference sequence). The CDR3 protein is CASSGTRPSEAFF. CDR3 coding DNA: TGTGCCAGCAGCGGGACCCGACCGAGTGAAGCTTTCTTT.

This clonotype was counted between two and nine times. J is TRBJ2-7 and V is TRBV5-1; no reliable D call. Germline loops: CDR1 SGHRS, CDR2 YFSETQ. With 4 bases removed from V and 2 bases from J, the gap between germline ends came to 16 bases. This CDR3 is built from 15 residues. This CDR3 reads CASSQTSATPYEQYF. The DNA of the CDR3 is TGCGCCAGCAGCCAGACTTCAGCGACCCCCTACGAGCAGTACTTC.

The CDR3 sequence: CAISGRVNTGELFF. CDR3 coding DNA: TGTGCCATCAGTGGGAGGGTGAACACCGGGGAGCTGTTTTTT. The chain carries TRBV10-3 and TRBJ2-2; tentatively, D is TRBD2 (6 bases). Germline-derived CDR1 and CDR2 are ENHRY and SYGVKD. This CDR3 spans 14 amino acids. The germline V and J ends were trimmed by 4 bases and 1 base, with 7 bases remaining between them.

This clonotype was seen a few times. The chain recombines TRBV7-3 with TRBJ1-1; possibly TRBD1 for D (6 bases). The CDR3 covers 12 residues. V lost 9 bases, J lost 7 bases, and 15 bases lay in between. Germline assignment: CDR1 SGHTA and CDR2 FQGTGA. The CDR3 sequence: CASRISGDEAFF. In DNA form, the CDR3 reads TGTGCCAGTAGGATATCAGGGGATGAAGCTTTCTTT.

Ten or more counts support this clonotype. The rearrangement links TRBV20-1 to TRBJ2-5; D possibly corresponds to TRBD2 (7 bases). Germline loops: CDR1 DFQATT, CDR2 SNEGSKA (reference sequence). The V end lost 5 bases, the J end lost 4 bases, and 14 bases lay between the germline ends. The CDR3 has 13 amino acids. The CDR3 is CSAEAGAGETQYF. The CDR3 DNA is TGCAGTGCTGAGGCGGGGGCGGGAGAGACCCAGTACTTC.

This clonotype has at least ten counts. The V gene is TRBV12-3 or TRBV12-4, the J gene TRBJ1-5; no reliable D call. This CDR3 spans 14 amino acids. Between the trimmed V and J ends, which lost 2 bases and 7 bases, there was a span of 12 bases. CDR3 sequence (DNA): TGTGCCAGCAGTTTACAGGCCAAGGTGCAGCCCCAGCATTTT. This sequence encodes CASSLQAKVQPQHF.

Ten or more counts support this clonotype. V usage is TRBV5-5 and J usage is TRBJ2-7; 8 bases map to TRBD1. Losses at the gene ends were 3 bases for V and 3 bases for J; bases not matched to a gene: 8. From germline, CDR1 is SGHKS and CDR2 YYEKEE (reference sequence). CDR3 length equals 15 residues. CDR3 loop: CASSSYGQGLYEQYF. CDR3 in DNA: TGTGCCAGCAGCTCGTACGGACAGGGACTCTACGAGCAGTACTTC.

This chain uses TRBV30 with TRBJ1-2; D is uncertain. This CDR3 comprises 13 residues. Germline CDR1 is GTSNPN and CDR2 is SVGIG (reference sequence). Trimming removed 2 bases from V and 8 bases from J, with 15 bases in between. CDR3 bases: TGTGCCTGGAGTCCACAGACCTCCCGGGGCTACACCTTC. Its translation is CAWSPQTSRGYTF.

The CDR3 protein is CASSFGGRSEAFF. The CDR3 DNA reads as TGTGCCAGCAGTTTTGGGGGTCGCTCTGAAGCTTTCTTT. V usage is TRBV6-2 or TRBV6-3 and J usage is TRBJ1-1, with D possibly being TRBD1 (5 bases). The germline V gene encodes CDR1 MNHEY and CDR2 SVGEGT. The CDR3 covers 13 residues. V dropped 4 bases and J dropped 6 bases, with 12 bases sitting between them.

The J gene is TRBJ1-1, the V gene TRBV29-1; D uncertain. Trimming removed 6 bases at V and 4 bases at J, with 9 bases between. Per the germline V gene, CDR1 is SQVTM and CDR2 is ANQGSEA. The length of the CDR3 is 11 residues. In nucleotides, the CDR3 is TGCAGCGTCCTAGTCAGCACTGAAGCTTTCTTT. Translated, it gives CSVLVSTEAFF.

This clonotype occurred many times. The J gene is TRBJ2-7, the V gene TRBV27; 8 bases are a match to TRBD1. Germline V gene lookup returns CDR1 MNHEY and CDR2 SMNVEV (reference sequence). V lost 6 bases, J lost 6 bases, and 7 bases stayed unmatched. The CDR3 is made up of 13 amino acids. Written as DNA, the CDR3 is TGTGCCAGCAGACGGACAGGGTCGGGCGAGCAGTACTTC. The encoded protein is CASRRTGSGEQYF.

This clonotype was counted at least ten times. The chain links TRBV20-1 to TRBJ2-3; TRBD2 is a possible D gene (5 bases). The CDR3 sequence is 15 residues long. Germline V gene sequence: CDR1 DFQATT, CDR2 SNEGSKA (reference sequence). Trimming pared 3 bases from V and 3 bases from J, leaving 16 bases between. Here the CDR3 reads CSASLDWPVTDTQYF. In nucleotides, the CDR3 is TGCAGTGCTAGCCTGGACTGGCCCGTAACAGATACGCAGTATTTT.

Turning to this clonotype: This may be a read error, as it is one base from a much larger clone. V and J are TRBV12-3 or TRBV12-4 and TRBJ2-3; no clear D. The CDR3 length is 20 residues. The CDR3 sequence is CANSRTVGELHYLRTDTQYF. The CDR3 nucleotides are TGTGCCAACAGTCGGACGGTAGGAGAACTCCATTATCTACGCACAGATACGCAGTATTTT.

This clonotype appeared many times. This rearrangement joins TRBV20-1 to TRBJ2-7; D is possibly TRBD1 (6 bases). CDR1 is DFQATT and CDR2 is SNEGSKA in the germline V gene (reference sequence). V was cut by 3 bases and J by 7 bases, with 19 bases left in between. The CDR3 is made up of 14 amino acids. The CDR3 region is CSARDLYRVEEQYF. As DNA, the CDR3 is TGCAGTGCTAGGGACTTATACAGGGTTGAGGAGCAGTACTTC.

The rearrangement uses TRBV10-3 and TRBJ2-1; 8 positions match TRBD1. V shed 2 bases and J 7 bases; nucleotides not matched to a gene: 4. Looked up from germline, CDR1 is ENHRY and CDR2 is SYGVKD. This CDR3 is built from 14 residues. CDR3 nucleotide sequence: TGTGCCATCAGTGAGGGACAGGGTGAAAATGAGCAGTTCTTC. It yields the protein CAISEGQGENEQFF.